Below, 18 T cell receptor beta chains from the same sample are listed, as sequenced in a study of T-cell reconstitution after alpha-beta-depleted transplantation in children. TCRbeta library construction was performed incorporating unique molecular identifiers. TCRdb ran MiXCR on the PCR reads and lists one entry per CDR3 protein. This sample yields approximately 510,000 distinct CDR3 sequences, of which approximately 20% are seen a single time; 3.3% belongs to the top ten. The sample was PBMCs from the stem cell graft donor, taken from the stem cell graft. The receptor set was obtained from a human donor who donated a stem cell graft to a child with acute lymphoblastic leukemia.

Comments on this clonotype: Mismatch with germline at one junction end may stem from a read error. V usage is TRBV27 and J usage is TRBJ2-7; 12 nucleotides line up with TRBD2. Germline CDR1 and CDR2: MNHEY and SMNVEV (reference sequence). The CDR3 covers 13 residues. CDR3 in DNA: TGTGCCAGCAGTTTTCTAGCGGGAGGGCCCGCGGACTTC. As protein: CASSFLAGGPADF.

This clonotype appeared a single time. J is TRBJ2-1 and V is TRBV29-1; D may be TRBD1 or TRBD2 (5 bases each). Germline V CDR1 and CDR2: SQVTM, ANQGSEA. The CDR3 has 12 residues. The ends were cut back, 1 base at V and 9 bases at J, with 10 bases in the middle. The CDR3 coding sequence is TGCAGCGTTGAAGGAGGTGGGGGTGAGCAGTTCTTC. Protein product: CSVEGGGGEQFF.

V is TRBV25-1 and J is TRBJ2-7; D uncertain. The CDR3 length is 15 residues. CDR1 and CDR2 from the germline V gene are MGHDK and SYGVNS. Deletions cut 6 bases from V and 3 bases from J, with 18 bases between. The CDR3 DNA sequence: TGTGCCAGCAGCGATAACTTGAGAGCCGACTACGAGCAGTACTTC. Amino acid sequence: CASSDNLRADYEQYF.

There are a few counts of this clonotype. This chain connects TRBV29-1 to TRBJ2-7; 8 bases line up with TRBD2. The CDR3 is made up of 12 amino acids. With 7 bases clipped from V and 3 bases from J, the junction kept 5 bases outside the gene matches. Germline V gives CDR1 SQVTM, CDR2 ANQGSEA. Here the CDR3 DNA reads TGCAGCGCCCTAGCGGGCAACTACGAGCAGTACTTC. Protein: CSALAGNYEQYF.

This clonotype appeared a few times. The genes are TRBV18 and TRBJ2-3; 12 positions agree with TRBD1. Trimming removed 6 bases from V and 2 bases from J; junction bases left unmatched: 9. Germline V gene sequence: CDR1 KGHSH, CDR2 LQKENI. The CDR3 covers 17 residues. Here the CDR3 DNA reads TGTGCCAGCTCTCAACCCGGGACAGGGGGCGCCACAGATACGCAGTATTTT. This codes for CASSQPGTGGATDTQYF.

DNA for the CDR3: TGTGCCAGCAGCCAAGACTGGGGGATCGAGAAATACCACTTCTTAAATGAGCAGTTCTTC. Its translation: CASSQDWGIEKYHFLNEQFF. This chain links TRBV14 with TRBJ2-1; D may correspond to TRBD1 or TRBD2 (5 bases each). The CDR3 consists of 20 residues. Trimming removed 0 bases at V and 7 bases at J, with 28 bases between. Germline V gene data show CDR1 as SGHDN and CDR2 as FVKESK.

The V call is TRBV20-1, the J call TRBJ1-6; 9 positions agree with TRBD1. The CDR3 runs 15 residues. Germline V gene sequence: CDR1 DFQATT, CDR2 SNEGSKA (reference sequence). The ends lost 6 bases at V and 3 bases at J; junction bases unmatched: 6. The CDR3 sequence is CSAIETGGYNSPLHF. The CDR3, as DNA: TGCAGTGCGATAGAGACAGGGGGCTATAATTCACCCCTCCACTTT.

The chain is built from TRBV14 and TRBJ2-1, with TRBD2 matching over 11 bases. V lost 6 bases to trimming and J lost 7 bases; unmatched junction nucleotides: 8. Germline V gives CDR1 SGHDN, CDR2 FVKESK. CDR3 length equals 15 residues. As DNA, the CDR3 is TGTGCCAGCAGATATTTAGCGGGAGGGCAGAATGAGCAGTTCTTC. Translated, it gives CASRYLAGGQNEQFF.

V usage is TRBV4-1 and J usage is TRBJ2-5; tentatively, D is TRBD1 (5 bases). CDR1 is MGHRA and CDR2 is YSYEKL in the germline V gene. Trimming removed 0 bases from V and 0 bases from J, with 11 bases in between. CDR3 length: 16 residues. CDR3 region: CASSQEADRYQETQYF. The DNA of the CDR3 is TGCGCCAGCAGCCAAGAGGCCGACAGATACCAAGAGACCCAGTACTTC.

This clonotype was recorded once. V and J are TRBV12-3 or TRBV12-4 and TRBJ2-1, with 7 bases identical to TRBD1. The CDR3 totals 13 residues. The trim removed 8 bases at V and 10 bases at J, leaving 11 bases unmatched. The CDR3 sequence is CASGLGGWYEQFF. CDR3 bases: TGTGCCAGCGGCTTAGGGGGCTGGTACGAGCAGTTCTTC.

This clonotype was observed once. The V call is TRBV24-1, the J call TRBJ2-3; the match to TRBD1 covers 7 bases. CDR1 is KGHDR and CDR2 is SFDVKD in the germline V gene. The trim removed 4 bases at V and 1 base at J, leaving 1 base unmatched. The CDR3 is 14 residues long. The CDR3 region is CATSDTGGTDTQYF. The DNA of the CDR3 is TGTGCCACCAGTGACACAGGGGGCACAGATACGCAGTATTTT.

In this sample, this clonotype turned up many times. The chain carries TRBV5-1 and TRBJ2-5, with D perhaps TRBD2 (5 bases). The germline gives CDR1 SGHRS, CDR2 YFSETQ. This CDR3 comprises 15 residues. V lost 3 bases and J lost 1, with 13 bases in between. The CDR3, as DNA: TGCGCCAGCAGCTCGGACTTCAGGCTCCAAGAGACCCAGTACTTC. Encoded protein: CASSSDFRLQETQYF.

V and J are TRBV20-1 and TRBJ1-4; the D is unclear. Germline CDR1 DFQATT, CDR2 SNEGSKA (reference sequence). This CDR3 has 16 residues. Trimming shortened V by 2 bases and J by 0 bases, and 13 bases separated the two germline ends. The CDR3 DNA is TGCAGTGCTAGAAGCGGGAACCCCGCAACTAATGAAAAACTGTTTTTT. It translates to CSARSGNPATNEKLFF.

This chain joins TRBV7-3 and TRBJ2-3; 8 bases are a match to TRBD1. The length of the CDR3 is 14 residues. V gave up 5 bases and J gave up 4 bases; unmatched junction bases: 5. Looked up from germline, CDR1 is SGHTA and CDR2 is FQGTGA. CDR3 nucleotide sequence: TGTGCCAGCAGCCCCCCAGGGGGCCCAGATACGCAGTATTTT. Translating it yields CASSPPGGPDTQYF.

This clonotype was detected only a few times. This chain connects TRBV7-8 to TRBJ1-5; D is perhaps TRBD1 (6 bases). The V and J ends lost 2 bases and 0 bases respectively, with 14 bases between them. Germline lookup yields CDR1 SGHVS and CDR2 FQNEAQ. The length of the CDR3 is 17 residues. The CDR3 loop reads CASSLPRQAFSNQPQHF. In nucleotides, the CDR3 is TGTGCCAGCAGCTTACCTCGACAGGCCTTTAGCAATCAGCCCCAGCATTTT.

This clonotype showed up just a few times. This chain connects TRBV4-1 to TRBJ1-2, with D maybe TRBD1 (5 bases). Germline V lookup: CDR1 MGHRA, CDR2 YSYEKL. CDR3 length: 19 residues. Trimming stripped 0 bases from V and 3 bases from J, with 23 bases between. The CDR3 sequence: CASSQENGGVYGFDYGYTF. DNA for the CDR3: TGCGCCAGCAGCCAAGAAAACGGAGGGGTTTATGGGTTTGACTATGGCTACACCTTC.

This clonotype was picked up a small number of times. The chain has TRBV28 and TRBJ1-2; no firm D call. Germline CDR1 is MDHEN and CDR2 is SYDVKM. Trimming took 3 bases from V and 6 from J, leaving 5 bases between them. The CDR3 runs 11 residues. CDR3 coding DNA: TGTGCCAGCAGTTTTGACGATGGCTACACCTTC. Protein sequence: CASSFDDGYTF.

There are many counts of this clonotype. The V call is TRBV12-3 or TRBV12-4, the J call TRBJ2-3; no firm D call. This CDR3 has 13 amino acids. V was clipped by 3 bases and J by 3 bases, with 7 bases between them. The CDR3 region is CASSFPGTDTQYF. The DNA for the CDR3 is TGTGCCAGCAGTTTTCCCGGAACAGATACGCAGTATTTT.